This T cell receptor beta chain originates from a study of PD-1 blockade in classical Hodgkin lymphoma. Comment on this clone: Its antigen remains unidentified.

Every patient was affected by relapse after autologous stem cell transplantation, while exposure to brentuximab vedotin was not uniform. The CDR3 consists of 13 residues. The germline gives CDR1 SGHRS, CDR2 YFSETQ. Between the trimmed V and J ends, which lost 3 bases and 8 bases, there was a span of 12 bases. Notes on the study in general: Complete responders showed a baseline diversity that resembled the diversity of newly diagnosed patients. The repertoire differences lack a defined cause, possibly disease activity or prior therapy. TCR diversity in CD4+, not CD8+, cells rose significantly by C4D1.

Using immunoSEQ multiplex PCR, the repertoire was profiled, and TCRdb retains in-frame clones only, with some absent. The profile covers fewer than 15,000 clones, with about 90% appearing a single time and more than 9% taken by the ten largest. The chain employs TRBV5-1 and TRBJ2-1; no reliable D call. The TCR was taken from a human donor with classical Hodgkin lymphoma. Sequenced here: peripheral blood mononuclear cells (PBMCs), sampled at baseline. CDR3 in DNA: TGCGCCAGCAGCTCGACAATCTCCTATGAGCAGTTCTTC. Its translation is CASSSTISYEQFF.